This is a list of T cell receptor beta chains from one sample in a study of T cells in Graves' hyperthyroidism and ophthalmopathy. In TCRdb, the multiplex PCR reads were re-called with MiXCR into one record per CDR3 protein. The sample shows approximately 220,000 distinct CDR3 sequences, 15% to 20% of them seen only once. The sample consisted of blood. The source of these receptors is a middle-aged man with Graves' hyperthyroidism. CDR3s include the opening cysteine and the closing phenylalanine or tryptophan.

j_call v_call cdr3_aa
TRBJ1-2 TRBV14 CASSQDLAGGAGYTF
TRBJ2-2 TRBV28 CASSNTISFGELFF
TRBJ2-3 TRBV4-3 CASSQDLGRGVVSTDTQYF
TRBJ2-1 TRBV10-3 CAIPEPRTSGGPSSYNEQFF
TRBJ2-1 TRBV28 CASSFDLGRGGNEQFF
TRBJ1-2 TRBV3-1 CASSQGAAVGPYGYTF
TRBJ2-3 TRBV5-1 CASSLVSSTDTQYF
TRBJ2-6 TRBV25-1 CASSGRAGANVLTF
TRBJ2-7 TRBV11-1 CASSFTVYEQYF
TRBJ1-2 TRBV9 CASSPTGTDYGYTF
TRBJ2-6 TRBV18 CASSPVASGANVLTF
TRBJ1-4 TRBV30 CAWNLRLREKLFF
TRBJ2-1 TRBV6-2/TRBV6-3 CASSYSTGVGQFF
TRBJ2-5 TRBV3-1 CASSQDRRTARYQETQYF
TRBJ2-7 TRBV19 CASSMDQDRGRNEQYF
TRBJ2-1 TRBV28 CASRLRGYNEQFF
TRBJ2-5 TRBV2 CASSQQGPAYF
TRBJ2-3 TRBV20-1 CSAGKTGVTDTQYF
TRBJ2-2 TRBV6-1 CASSQKGQGDTGELFF
TRBJ2-3 TRBV20-1 CSAEQGAGTDTQYF
TRBJ1-2 TRBV12-3/TRBV12-4 CASSFRRGRLGGYTF
TRBJ2-5 TRBV5-5 CASSLGRPQETQYF
TRBJ1-1 TRBV5-1 CASSTSGRRNTEAFF
TRBJ1-2 TRBV20-1 CSARVGGYGYTF
TRBJ2-7 TRBV6-5 CASSYYGTVAYEQYF
TRBJ1-5 TRBV20-1 CSARGRGQGNQPQHF
TRBJ2-2 TRBV20-1 CSAVRGSGNTGELFF
TRBJ1-2 TRBV20-1 CSARDSSGPNYGYTF
TRBJ1-5 TRBV4-2 CASSQDPQAPQHF
TRBJ1-1 TRBV2 CASSEELNTEAFF
TRBJ1-6 TRBV6-1 CASRPPPSKSGNSPLHF
TRBJ2-2 TRBV5-1 CASSVTGGGDTGELFF
TRBJ1-1 TRBV20-1 CSARAHLAGMNTEAFF
TRBJ2-1 TRBV6-2/TRBV6-3 CATSVRNEQFF
TRBJ1-6 TRBV27 CASTTNGNNSPLHF
TRBJ2-1 TRBV15 CATGTLYNEQFF
TRBJ1-3 TRBV2 CASSPIPGTTIYF
TRBJ1-4 TRBV5-5 CASSLGSGANEKLFF
TRBJ1-6 TRBV12-3/TRBV12-4 CASTPGGENSPLHF
TRBJ2-1 TRBV12-3/TRBV12-4 CASTNRGRDNEQFF
TRBJ2-2 TRBV7-2 CASSDPGTGEVNTGELFF
TRBJ2-3 TRBV7-6 CASSLAPASTDTQYF
TRBJ2-7 TRBV2 CASAHGGLYEQYF
TRBJ1-5 TRBV28 CASSLWDSGGQHF
TRBJ2-7 TRBV10-3 CAISDRGGGEAYEQYF
TRBJ1-1 TRBV7-2 CASSPRGQGTEAFF
TRBJ1-5 TRBV19 CASTADRGNQPQHF
TRBJ1-1 TRBV28 CASQGWGGTEAFF
TRBJ2-3 TRBV20-1 CSATTSGGTTDTQYF
TRBJ2-7 TRBV20-1 CSARGTGSSYEQYF
TRBJ2-3 TRBV19 CATSRREGDTQYF
TRBJ2-1 TRBV7-3 CASSLTGGTHNNEQFF
TRBJ2-1 TRBV18 CASSPATGVDEQFF
TRBJ1-1 TRBV10-3 CAIGQGIITEAFF
TRBJ1-5 TRBV4-2 CASSQAEKDQPQHF
TRBJ2-1 TRBV2 CASSPRAREINEQFF
TRBJ2-2 TRBV3-1 CASSTQGAGELFF